This T cell receptor (beta chain) was captured by sequencing in a study of blood T cell repertoires in COVID-19. Study background: The United States, Italy and Spain provided the acute and convalescent COVID-19 samples.

This table comes from immunoSEQ multiplex PCR, and its TCRdb copy is limited to in-frame clones, with some not included. The data hold some 130,000 clones, with roughly 80% observed a single time. Trimming cost V 6 bases and J 3 bases, with 18 bases left between them. Per germline, CDR1 SGDLS and CDR2 YYNGEE. The CDR3 length is 16 residues. Material for sequencing was peripheral blood. The chain employs TRBV9 and TRBJ1-4; tentative D call: TRBD1 (6 bases). This clonotype originated in a man in his sixties who had recovered from COVID-19. CDR3 loop: CASTPSGGSANEKLFF. The CDR3 DNA follows: TGTGCCAGCACCCCTTCGGGGGGCTCGGCTAATGAAAAACTGTTTTTT.